This is a list of T cell receptor beta chains from one sample in a study of blood T cell repertoires in COVID-19. Profiled with immunoSEQ multiplex PCR; TCRdb holds only in-frame clones, not every one. The table records some 110,000 clones, 60% to 85% of them present only once. The specimen sequenced was peripheral blood. All receptors derive from a man in his sixties or seventies with acute or convalescent COVID-19. The CDR3 runs from the conserved cysteine through the conserved F or W. Fields, in order: CDR3 protein, V gene, CDR3 length.

CASSMTGDHEQYF	TRBV7-8	13
CASSLIGQGTYNEQFF	TRBV28	16
CASSPRLAGMQYF	TRBV12-3/TRBV12-4	13
CASSPSTGVVDYGYTF	TRBV18	16
CASSDRTSGDEQFF	TRBV9	14
CASSSGMAGQETQYF	TRBV5-8	15
CSMQIGQYGYTF	TRBV29-1	12
CASRDRVYGYTF	TRBV12-3/TRBV12-4	12
CASSFSPDNGYGYTF	TRBV5-1	15
CASSQNEGGTQYF	TRBV3-1/TRBV3-2	13
CASSPTGTGGRAFF	TRBV3-1/TRBV3-2	14
CASSLVAGGGYEQYF	TRBV7-3	15
CASSYGPIQYF	TRBV6-5	11
CASSLARTSGSYNEQFF	TRBV7-2	17
CASSPDGQSWPQHF	TRBV5-4	14
CASSIRDISYEQYF	TRBV5-4	14
CASSQDLASQPQHF	TRBV3-1/TRBV3-2	14
CASSETGGGQPQHF	TRBV6-1	14
CASSLTSGGPETQYF	TRBV5-6	15
CASSWDGTGSGYTF	TRBV5-1	14
CASSLRGADSPLHF	TRBV6-6	14
CASSVLRGPNTGELFF	TRBV11-2	16
CASSEAGTSTDTQYF	TRBV6-1	15
CASSSTGGRYGYTF	TRBV6-5	14
CAISGDRTEIYGYTF	TRBV10-3	15
CASSLLLAGGPREQFF	TRBV27	16
CASSQESAASYNSPLHF	TRBV4-3	17
CASSLVSLEDSPAELFF	TRBV7-9	17
CSASETGTGELFF	TRBV20-1	13
CASSIGGLVPGELFF	TRBV19	15
CASSLLPDEQYF	TRBV11-1	12
CASSSGTGFGGTF	TRBV14	13
CASSALPGSLGQYF	TRBV2	14
CASSVSGLGGANNEQFF	TRBV9	17
CASSKDHYYNEQFF	TRBV7-6	14
CASSLGANIATEAFF	TRBV5-5	15
CASSQTSWAYNEQFF	TRBV4-3	15
CASSPSRTSFETQYF	TRBV7-3	15
CASSGENRGNSPLHF	TRBV2	15
CASSAGQGTNTIYF	TRBV2	14
CASSLLPGDEQYF	TRBV5-5	13
CASSQPGPGRETQYF	TRBV4-1	15
CASRIQQVNSPLHF	TRBV28	14
CASSLSRGSYGYTF	TRBV7-2	14
CATSDGYTGGRNTGELFF	TRBV24-1	18
CASSLQGAEQYF	TRBV6-2/TRBV6-3	12
CASLIGQNTEAFF	TRBV28	13
CASSTRGLDYTDTQYF	TRBV13	16
CASSQPDGKETQYF	TRBV4-3	14